The clone carrying this TCR beta chain was counted once. The data originate from a study of blood T cell repertoires in COVID-19. Overall study context: In each case, the material was cDNA or gDNA derived from T cells, B-cell-depleted T cells, or PBMCs.

V was shortened by 3 bases and J by 0 bases, with 12 bases between the two germline ends. CDR1 SGHAT and CDR2 FQNNGV come from the germline V gene. This CDR3 region has 15 residues. Generated by immunoSEQ multiplex PCR, the TCRdb table keeps only in-frame clones and is missing some. The sample gives approximately 150,000 clones, approximately 82% of which show up once; around 15% is in the top ten. The sequence was collected from a human donor with acute or convalescent COVID-19. The donor label of this sample is uncertain. J is TRBJ2-7 and V is TRBV11-2, with a tentative D call TRBD1 (6 bases). The sample taken for sequencing was peripheral blood. This CDR3 reads CASSFRGGHSYEQYF. In DNA, the CDR3 is TGTGCCAGCAGCTTCAGAGGGGGTCACTCCTACGAGCAGTACTTC.